This TCR beta chain came from a study of OX40 agonist ivuxolimab in advanced cancers. Overall study: One hepatocellular carcinoma and a couple of cutaneous melanoma patients partially responded.

As concerns this clone: What it recognizes is unknown.

Autoimmune disease history or systemic immunosuppression led to patient exclusion. Profiled with immunoSEQ multiplex PCR; TCRdb holds only in-frame clones, not every one. The table shows around 69,000 clones, with approximately 90% occurring only once. Trimming removed 4 bases at V and 1 base at J, with 10 bases between. The CDR3 spans 14 residues. Germline loops: CDR1 LNHNV, CDR2 YYDKDF (reference sequence). Study-level findings and limits: Circulating CD4+ and CD8+ T cells showed clonal expansion by week 6 at 0.1 to 3.0 mg/kg.

The rearrangement joins TRBV15 to TRBJ1-1; D is uncertain. The sample consisted of CD4+ or CD8+ T cells sorted from blood, taken in a trial of the OX40 agonist ivuxolimab. The clonotype comes from an adult with an advanced solid tumor such as melanoma, head and neck, liver or kidney cancer. CDR3 loop: CATSIQGPNTEAFF. The CDR3 DNA is TGTGCCACCAGCATCCAAGGCCCGAACACTGAAGCTTTCTTT.